These 13 T cell receptor beta chains were sequenced from one sample in a study of shared clonotypes between healthy human individuals. The method was immunoSEQ multiplex PCR; TCRdb's version includes in-frame clones alone and lacks a portion of them. The sample lists 600,000 or so clones, 85% to 95% occurring once. Naive CD8 populations comprised CD45RO-negative cells positively selected for CCR7, excluding terminally differentiated effector memory CD45RA+ cells. Sequenced input: naive CD8+ T cells sorted from blood. These receptors were collected from a young woman in good health.

V usage is TRBV27 and J usage is TRBJ2-7; TRBD2 matches at 10 bases. Per the germline V gene, CDR1 is MNHEY and CDR2 is SMNVEV (reference sequence). The CDR3 is made up of 17 amino acids. With V trimmed by 7 bases and J by 1 base, 13 bases remained unmatched. CDR3 bases: TGTGCCAGCAACTACGATCCGGGACTAGCGATATCCTACGAGCAGTACTTC. It translates to CASNYDPGLAISYEQYF.

This clone came up once. The chain couples TRBV27 to TRBJ1-1, with D perhaps matching TRBD1 (6 bases). CDR3 size: 14 residues. V gave up 6 bases and J gave up 4 bases, with 15 bases separating them. Germline CDR1 and CDR2: MNHEY and SMNVEV (reference sequence). The CDR3 sequence: CASRLGGSGTEAFF. CDR3 DNA sequence: TGTGCCAGCAGGTTGGGGGGCTCAGGCACTGAAGCTTTCTTT.

The chain recombines TRBV2 with TRBJ2-1, with D possibly TRBD1 on 6 matching bases. Germline loops: CDR1 SNHLY, CDR2 FYNNEI. V was trimmed by 11 bases and J by 6 bases, leaving 17 bases between them. The CDR3 is 13 amino acids. Here the CDR3 reads CARKVEGVNEQFF. The DNA for the CDR3 is TGTGCCCGCAAGGTAGAGGGGGTCAATGAGCAGTTCTTC.

V gene TRBV6-6 combines with J gene TRBJ1-5, with D unclear. V was pared by 6 bases and J by 3 bases, with 12 bases between. The germline V gene has CDR1 MNHNY and CDR2 SVGAGI (reference sequence). The CDR3 is made up of 14 amino acids. For the CDR3, the DNA is TGTGCCAGCAGATATACAGAGATCAATCAGCCCCAGCATTTT. It specifies CASRYTEINQPQHF.

The rearrangement uses TRBV27 and TRBJ2-1; no firm D call. This CDR3 contains 15 residues. The germline gives CDR1 MNHEY, CDR2 SMNVEV (reference sequence). V gave up 3 bases and J gave up 4 bases, with 13 bases separating them. The CDR3 DNA follows: TGTGCCAGCAGTTTCATAGGCCAGATGTACAATGAGCAGTTCTTC. This encodes CASSFIGQMYNEQFF.

This CDR3 reads CASSADSGNTIYF. CDR3 coding DNA: TGTGCCAGTAGCGCGGACAGCGGAAACACCATATATTTT. The V gene is TRBV19, the J gene TRBJ1-3, with TRBD1 as a possible D gene (6 bases). This CDR3 region has 13 residues. Germline loops: CDR1 LNHDA, CDR2 SQIVND (reference sequence). Trimming stripped 6 bases from V and 4 bases from J, with 10 bases between.

The chain couples TRBV5-6 to TRBJ2-5; 15 bases match TRBD2. The V segment lost 4 bases and the J segment 5 bases; nucleotides outside the gene matches: 6. The CDR3 sequence is 16 residues long. Germline-derived CDR1 and CDR2 are SGHDT and YYEEEE. The DNA for the CDR3 is TGTGCCAGCAGCGGACTAGCGGGAGGGTTGGGGGAGACCCAGTACTTC. It translates to CASSGLAGGLGETQYF.

This chain joins TRBV2 and TRBJ2-3; the match to TRBD1 covers 9 bases. After removal of 5 bases from V and 4 bases from J, the junction contained 13 bases not matched to a gene. Germline CDR1 reads SNHLY; CDR2 reads FYNNEI. The CDR3 is 17 amino acids. CDR3 sequence (DNA): TGTGCCAGCAGTCACCCCAGGGACAGGGTTCGATCAGATACGCAGTATTTT. It encodes CASSHPRDRVRSDTQYF.

This chain uses TRBV7-8 with TRBJ2-7; D is possibly TRBD1 (6 bases). The germline V gene encodes CDR1 SGHVS and CDR2 FQNEAQ. Trimming shortened V by 3 bases and J by 2 bases, and 20 bases separated the two germline ends. This CDR3 comprises 17 residues. DNA of the CDR3: TGTGCCAGCAGCTTTTACCGATCAGGGGCGATAACCTACGAGCAGTACTTC. It is translated as CASSFYRSGAITYEQYF.

The chain joins TRBV9 to TRBJ2-4; TRBD1 aligns across 11 bases. Trimming at V came to 2 bases and at J to 2 bases, leaving 3 bases not matched to a gene. This CDR3 contains 16 residues. The germline gives CDR1 SGDLS, CDR2 YYNGEE. The CDR3 nucleotides are TGTGCCAGCAGCGTGGCGGACAGGGGGCCCAAAAACATTCAGTACTTC. It encodes CASSVADRGPKNIQYF.

V usage is TRBV29-1 and J usage is TRBJ1-3; possibly TRBD1 for D (6 bases). Trimming left V 6 bases short and J 1 base short, with 13 bases between. This CDR3 has 14 amino acids. Germline V gives CDR1 SQVTM, CDR2 ANQGSEA. DNA of the CDR3: TGCAGCGTACTATTACAGGGTTCTGGAAACACCATATATTTT. It encodes CSVLLQGSGNTIYF.

This clone came up a few times. Other DNA sequences of this sample code for an identical CDR3. The V gene is TRBV5-4, the J gene TRBJ1-1; D is undetermined. Per the germline V gene, CDR1 is SGHNT and CDR2 is YYREEE (reference sequence). Trimming took off 2 bases at V and 2 bases at J, with 1 base between the two ends. The CDR3 covers 11 residues. The CDR3 nucleotides read TGTGCCAGCAGCTTCAACACTGAAGCTTTCTTT. It encodes CASSFNTEAFF.

V and J are TRBV7-3 and TRBJ2-7; 11 nucleotides align to TRBD1. Germline lookup yields CDR1 SGHTA and CDR2 FQGTGA. The CDR3 spans 14 residues. Trimming cost V 5 bases and J 2 bases; bases outside gene matches: 2. CDR3 nucleotides: TGTGCCAGCAGCATGGGACAGGGGGCCTACGAGCAGTACTTC. It is translated as CASSMGQGAYEQYF.